This TCR beta chain was found in a study of identical twins. The germline V and J ends were trimmed by 2 bases and 3 bases, with 8 bases remaining between them. The CDR3 covers 14 residues. Overall study findings and caveats: Weaker excess sharing between twins was seen in beta out-of-frame sequences. Within cord blood, abundant beta clonotypes carried fewer insertions, but memory repertoires showed no such trend.

With regard to this clonotype: The antigen is not known.

TCRdb independently ran MiXCR on the 5' RACE reads; one entry per CDR3 protein. The sample records some 570,000 distinct CDR3 sequences, about a fifth being singletons. These data also featured in a second study, about yellow fever vaccine responses in identical twins.

The chain joins TRBV12-3 or TRBV12-4 to TRBJ1-3, with a possible D match to TRBD1 (5 bases). Sequencing input: CD4+ T cells sorted from blood. The TCR comes from a woman aged 18 to 35 in good health. CDR3 residues: CASSLRGGGNTIYF. The CDR3 region has the DNA TGTGCCAGCAGTTTAAGGGGCGGTGGAAACACCATATATTTT.